The clone carrying this TCR beta chain has ten or more counts. This specimen belongs to a study of T cells after yellow fever vaccination. The CDR3 runs 14 residues. With V trimmed by 5 bases and J by 3 bases, 2 bases remained unmatched. One entry per CDR3 protein results from TCRdb running MiXCR on the 5' RACE reads. The sample includes approximately 120,000 distinct CDR3 sequences, 7.4% seen only once; the top ten take 2.5%. The receptor comes from a man younger than 35 who received the YFV17D yellow fever vaccine. The source was CD4+ T cells sorted from PBMCs, collected about 10 days after the first yellow fever vaccination. The genes are TRBV12-3 or TRBV12-4 and TRBJ2-5; 11 nucleotides align to TRBD2. In DNA form, the CDR3 reads TGTGCCAGCAGTGAGGGACTAGCGGAAGAGACCCAGTACTTC. Residues: CASSEGLAEETQYF.